The clone carrying this TCR beta chain was observed a single time. The antigen is unknown. The method was immunoSEQ multiplex PCR; TCRdb's version includes in-frame clones alone and lacks a portion of them. The table includes about 140,000 clones, 83% detected once. This entry belongs to a study of radiation and T cells in renal cell carcinoma. Study at large: Nephrectomy followed 15 Gy stereotactic body radiation by 4 weeks. The study's findings and limits: In blood, top tumor clones expanded by 2 weeks, shrinking by 4. No pretreatment tumor biopsies were available for baseline clonotypes.

The V gene's germline CDR1 is MGHDK and CDR2 SYGVNS. The ends were cut back, 11 bases at V and 6 bases at J, with 17 bases in the middle. The CDR3 covers 13 residues. Time point indicated: baseline pretreatment blood. Indicated treatment: 15 Gy SBRT to primary tumor, nephrectomy 4 weeks later. This renal cell carcinoma was of the clear cell type. The TCR sequence derives from a woman aged 45-60 years with renal cell carcinoma. The rearrangement links TRBV25-1 to TRBJ2-1; D unclear. The specimen comprised blood, sampled from a patient whose treatment included radiotherapy and nephrectomy. CDR3 amino acids: CAVFRDDVNEQFF. CDR3 nucleotide sequence: TGTGCCGTTTTTAGAGATGATGTCAATGAGCAGTTCTTC.